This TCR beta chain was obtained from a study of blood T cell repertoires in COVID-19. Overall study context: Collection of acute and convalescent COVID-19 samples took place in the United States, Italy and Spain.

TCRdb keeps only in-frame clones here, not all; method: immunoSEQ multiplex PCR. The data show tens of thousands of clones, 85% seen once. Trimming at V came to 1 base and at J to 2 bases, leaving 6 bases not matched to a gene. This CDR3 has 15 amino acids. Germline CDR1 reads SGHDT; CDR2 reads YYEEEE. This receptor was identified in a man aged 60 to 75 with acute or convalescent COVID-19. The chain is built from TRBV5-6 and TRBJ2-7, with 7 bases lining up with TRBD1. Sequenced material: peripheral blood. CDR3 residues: CASSLLGQSTYEQYF. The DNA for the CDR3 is TGTGCCAGCAGCTTGCTGGGACAGTCGACCTACGAGCAGTACTTC.